The TCR beta chain described here comes from a study of cytomegalovirus exposure and HLA in healthy donors (dated by TCRdb to 2016 to 2017). For the wider study: In an earlier analysis of around 540 of the donors, 250 to 350 Gb of sequence data and just under 120 million unique TCR beta sequences from roughly 180 million T cells were reported. In the later analysis, no new phenotypic data were used to find candidate immune exposures; instead, reliance was placed on TCR beta sequences and their occurrence across donors. To study patterns of TCR occurrence, a later analysis re-analyzed previously published TCR beta repertoires from more than 550 donors and added high-resolution HLA genotyping. The number of donors typed differed by locus, with about 629-640 for A, B, C, DRB1 and DQB1, roughly 550 for DQA1, 600 to 610 for DPA1, and 472 for DPB1. An early release covering more than 500 HLA-typed donors comprised about 300 gigabases of sequencing data and about 90 million unique TCR sequences. HLA typing covered class I and class II loci at four-digit resolution. Using immunosequencing, the study profiled T cell repertoires from 666 subjects and related those repertoires to cytomegalovirus serostatus. On average, 235,054 unique TCR beta nucleotide sequences were sequenced per donor among 398 genotyped donors of the cohort, with about 17% of those sequences being non-productive. High-throughput TCR immunosequencing, statistical association of individual TCRs with disease status, and machine learning were combined to predict cytomegalovirus infection status. Of the approximately 400 genotyped donors, less than 90% were placed in the genetic ancestry cluster associated with self-reported Caucasian donors. Donor age, sex, ethnicity and CMV serostatus were compiled alongside the repertoire data. Besides the first cohort of under 700 subjects, a separate validation cohort made up of 95 to 150 different subjects was used. Genome-wide SNP genotypes for about three fifths of the roughly 670 donors were used in a later genetic analysis, which treated that subset as a discovery cohort. All discovery cohort repertoires had been generated on a single sequencing platform. An earlier analysis of around 580 of the donors used high-throughput TCR beta sequencing to judge whether each TCR beta V gene segment behaved as functional or pseudogenic. About 5 DR-DQ haplotypes were handled as single units for association and clustering, since linkage in the cohort was strong. The study was designed to test whether signatures of past pathogen exposure could be identified by cataloging public T cell receptors. Overall study outcomes, separate from this receptor: The 87-base-pair reads could not distinguish some IMGT-functional V segments, including TRBV6-2 and TRBV6-3, so those segments were excluded. Compared with the roughly 700-donor mean, donors in an Asian-associated ancestry cluster had fewer N-insertions in productive TCRs, according to a later genetic analysis. In a later analysis, several top co-occurrence clusters were reported to appear linked to parvovirus B19, influenza, CMV and Epstein-Barr virus. V-gene and J-gene trimming of TCR beta chains was associated with a missense DCLRE1C variant in a later genetic analysis, and the association was replicated in an independent cohort. In a later analysis, around 17,000 TCR beta sequences were associated with specific HLA alleles at a false discovery rate of 0.05. The classifier was reported to diagnose cytomegalovirus status with high specificity and sensitivity in both the original and validation cohorts. The study gave a list of roughly 150 TCR beta chains associated with cytomegalovirus. According to a later analysis, most CMV-associated TCR beta chains appeared to be HLA-restricted, and the HLA associations seemed to be driven largely by CMV exposure. The sequencing pipeline was judged likely to have produced a cluster of highly shared sequence variants as a technical artifact. HLA typing was unavailable for some donors at each locus, so association tests used only the typed subset. A few of the identified cytomegalovirus-associated TCR beta chains were confirmed in vitro to be specific for cytomegalovirus antigens. Linkage disequilibrium might explain the correlated functional status among segregating V segments, but an unknown experimental factor could not be ruled out. For the cohort, immune exposure information was limited to CMV serostatus. A further reported finding was that TCR beta sequences accurately predicted the HLA-A and HLA-B alleles for most subjects in the first cohort. The presence/absence analyses assumed that sequencing depth was roughly uniform across donors, and that assumption may not be true. According to the authors, the approach could potentially be generalized to other disease states and immunological phenotypes. Most TCR sequences were seen in very few donors, while some public TCRs were found in many individuals. In a later analysis, the rate of TCR association differed among HLA loci, with DRB1 alleles having the most associated TCRs and HLA-C alleles having the fewest. When HLA alleles, especially DR and DQ, strongly co-occurred, TCR associations were difficult to assign to individual alleles. In a later analysis, HLA-associated TCR beta chains showed more clonal expansion and lower generation probabilities than non-associated chains that were equally common. Only TCR beta chains were sequenced in this cohort, and the absence of alpha or paired-chain data limited detectable features. Because counts were too low, some 17 rarely observed V segments, including chromosome 9 orphons, were excluded from the earlier analysis of about 500 of the donors. An earlier analysis of around 600 of the donors showed that most TCR beta V segments appeared in productive rearrangements either about 90% or about 30% of the time, which broadly matched IMGT annotations.

The CDR3, from cysteine to phenylalanine, totals 16 residues. The entry retains the CDR3 DNA only, 48 bases that are in frame from base 1. Deletion took 3 bases off V and 3 bases off J, with a span of 18 bases between the germline ends. Per the germline V gene (reference sequence), MNHNY is the CDR1 and SVGAGI is the CDR2. As regards this clone: Its antigen is still unknown.

The protocol used for the library was the immunoSEQ multiplex PCR assay. For the multiplex PCR, a mixture combining 60 forward primers for TCR Vbeta segments and 13 reverse primers for TCR Jbeta segments was used. A multiplex PCR assay on genomic DNA amplified the CDR3 region of rearranged TCR beta genes. The Illumina HiSeq System was used to sequence the amplified TCR beta libraries as 87-base-pair reads. The study's processing was this. A later analysis tallied roughly 76 million unique TCR beta chains across the 610 or so repertoires, and some 10 million of those chains were shared by two or more donors. Raw reads were error-corrected and collapsed into unique sequences by a nearest-neighbor algorithm in which closely related sequences were merged to remove PCR and sequencing errors. CDR3 sequences were aligned to IMGT reference sequences to assign V, D and J gene segments. Each retained sequence needed at least a six-nucleotide match to both a V gene segment and a J gene segment. Rearrangements were classified as productive when the CDR3 lacked stop codons and remained in frame with V and J, and all other rearrangements were classified as non-productive. Following IMGT convention, CDR3 was defined as the stretch from the second conserved V-encoded cysteine to the conserved J-encoded phenylalanine. In an earlier analysis of 550 to 650 of the donors, sequences lacking an unambiguous match to a single V gene segment were excluded. In an earlier analysis of a few hundred of the donors, V segments were called functional above 56.7% productive rearrangements and were called segregating when the between-donor standard deviation exceeded 5%. A statistical classification framework was built to diagnose cytomegalovirus status from the catalog of TCR beta chain sequences. V and J gene assignment, in a later analysis, came from comparing TCR nucleotide sequences with IMGT/GENE-DB human TR gene sequences. Using the TCRdist pipeline, a later analysis assigned CDR3 sequences along with most-parsimonious VDJ recombination scenarios. In a later analysis, each TCR beta chain was defined by its CDR3 amino acid sequence together with its V-gene family, and reads lacking a unique V-gene family were excluded. To address suspected cross-contamination and a sequencing artifact, a later analysis removed over 500 highly shared, low-generation-probability nucleotide sequences. For each public chain, a later analysis derived a clonal expansion index from normalized ranks of inferred template counts within each repertoire. In a later analysis, generation probabilities were computed using a VDJ recombination model fitted to out-of-frame rearrangements, and the results were checked against IGoR. In a later analysis, hypergeometric tests were used to score TCR-TCR, TCR-HLA and TCR-CMV co-occurrence, with a repertoire-size bias correction applied to TCR pairs. In a later analysis, false discovery rates were estimated by permuting HLA or CMV assignments 20 times. In a later analysis, co-occurring TCRs were grouped using DBSCAN, with TCRdist sequence similarity added in when clustering inside HLA-allele-positive subsets. For co-occurrence clustering, repertoires with fewer than 30,000 or more than 120,000 public chains were excluded, along with roughly 5 repertoires with anomalous nucleotide sharing. In its TCRdb copy, this immuneACCESS table keeps in-frame sequences only and misses some clones. Where compared with another copy, unresolved V genes explain less than half of these, and the others have no known cause. V, J and clone size are taken as reported in that table, and D and trimming were inferred from the DNA itself. The table held for this sample gives approximately 110,000 clones. About 3.8% of the sample goes to the ten largest clones.

The cohort comprised several hundred healthy bone marrow donors. At the time of sampling, every cohort member was nominally healthy, though immune exposures that went unrecorded were likely present. The donor was CMV seronegative and belonged to the group of more than 300 seronegative cohort members. A peripheral blood sample was collected from each donor, and TCR beta sequencing was performed on peripheral blood mononuclear cells. The Qiagen DNeasy Blood Extraction Kit was used to extract genomic DNA from the blood cell samples. The sequence was obtained from a man younger than 45 in good health and CMV-seronegative. The V and J segments used are TRBV6-6 and TRBJ2-7; TRBD2 is a possible D gene, resting on 6 matching bases. The specimen was PBMCs. The nucleotide sequence is TGTGCCAGCAGTTATTCCGGGACTTTACCCGACTACGAGCAGTACTTC. Its translation is CASSYSGTLPDYEQYF.